This TCR beta chain was obtained from a study of T cell repertoires in cytomegalovirus infection. The CDR3 is 13 residues long. Between the trimmed V and J ends, which lost 2 bases and 4 bases, there was a span of 9 bases. In germline, CDR1 is SGDLS, CDR2 YYNGEE. TCRdb itself ran the reads through MiXCR, one entry per CDR3 protein. In the table there are around 900,000 distinct CDR3 sequences, roughly 30% of which are singletons. Concerning this clonotype itself: Its antigen remains unknown.

The sample in question was cultured CD8+ T cells from PBMCs, obtained from culture after CMV antigen stimulation. This chain uses TRBV9 with TRBJ1-1; D not certain. The TCR was taken from a human donor in good health (CMV status not recorded). Some clones in this sample may be carry-over from other donors' samples. CDR3 sequence: CASSVLQCTEAFF. The CDR3, as DNA: TGTGCCAGCAGCGTTCTTCAGTGCACTGAAGCTTTCTTT.